This is a list of T cell receptor beta chains from one sample in a study of blood T cell repertoires in COVID-19. TCRdb keeps only in-frame clones here, not all; method: immunoSEQ multiplex PCR. The sample lists about 97,000 clones; approximately 92% were seen once. The sequenced material came from peripheral blood. The source is a man between 18 and 35 years old with acute or convalescent COVID-19. Each CDR3 is given with its conserved first and last residue. Each record gives: V gene, J gene, CDR3 protein.

TRBV19	TRBJ2-7	CASSTGLAGGSSYEQYF
TRBV6-1	TRBJ1-4	CASNNPGQGSPPFF
TRBV6-1	TRBJ1-2	CASSITTLANYGYTF
TRBV11-2	TRBJ2-5	CASSLNYDNQETQYF
TRBV10-2	TRBJ1-4	CASKRAGMRDEKLFF
TRBV2	TRBJ1-1	CASSDEGALNTEAFF
TRBV4-1	TRBJ1-2	CASSQLFGTGGGYTF
TRBV19	TRBJ1-1	CASSTIWGSGNTEAFF
TRBV5-1	TRBJ2-3	CASSLALNSPSTDTQYF
TRBV6-2/TRBV6-3	TRBJ2-1	CASSYGSGGYNEQFF
TRBV6-5	TRBJ2-3	CASRHPGTGVDTQYF
TRBV18	TRBJ2-5	CASSPTVQETQYF
TRBV27	TRBJ1-1	CASSLGTDLPAFF
TRBV5-1	TRBJ1-1	CASSLNRGPDTEAFF
TRBV18	TRBJ1-1	CASSPIGTGGNTEAFF
TRBV18	TRBJ1-2	CASSPPDSPYGYTF
TRBV7-8	TRBJ2-7	CASSSEEGSSSYEQYF
TRBV24-1	TRBJ2-2	CATGGRTNTGELFF
TRBV4-2	TRBJ2-3	CASSPPSAGLAGGAWTDTQYF
TRBV3-1/TRBV3-2	TRBJ2-7	CASSQGQTTYEQYF